Below, 19 T cell receptor beta chains from the same sample are listed, as sequenced in a study of response to subunit inactivated influenza vaccine listed by TCRdb under 2018. Library generation was performed with RT-PCR. The sequencer listed for this sample is Illumina HiSeq 2500. TCRdb itself trimmed the public reads at Q25 with fastp, ran MiXCR and retained productive beta chains. Records with the same CDR3 protein are collapsed into one entry carrying the most frequent genes and DNA. The sample data list approximately 490,000 distinct CDR3 sequences, and roughly 7.6% of these were observed just once. The ten largest clones capture under 15% of the sample. The specimen comprised PBMCs from blood, sampled around 25 months after vaccination. These TCRs come from a man aged 50 to 69 who received an inactivated influenza vaccine. Donor details come from another sample of the same person, matched by shared clones.

In this sample, this clonotype turned up a few times. Germline and junction disagree at one end, which may indicate a read error. This rearrangement joins TRBV5-1 to TRBJ2-1; the D gene is possibly TRBD1 (6 bases). The germline V gene has CDR1 SGHRS and CDR2 YFSETQ. The CDR3 contains 14 residues. The CDR3 nucleotides read TGCGCCAGCAGTTTGGTCCGGACAGCCAATGAGCAGTTCTTC. It encodes CASSLVRTANEQFF.

The rearrangement joins TRBV20-1 to TRBJ2-3, with 11 bases matching TRBD2. This CDR3 spans 15 amino acids. Trimming removed 3 bases from V and 6 bases from J; junction bases left unmatched: 8. Looked up from germline, CDR1 is DFQATT and CDR2 is SNEGSKA (reference sequence). The CDR3 here is CSASELAGAADTQYF. CDR3 nucleotide sequence: TGCAGTGCTAGTGAACTAGCGGGAGCCGCTGATACGCAGTATTTT.

V gene TRBV6-2 or TRBV6-3 combines with J gene TRBJ2-1; 11 bases align to TRBD2. The CDR3 is 16 residues long. The V and J ends lost 2 bases and 7 bases, in that order; junction bases with no gene match: 7. Germline CDR1 is MNHEY and CDR2 is SVGEGT. CDR3 sequence (DNA): TGTGCCAGCAGTTACCGCGGGGCTAGCGGGAGGAATGAGCAGTTCTTC. This translates into CASSYRGASGRNEQFF.

In regard to this clonotype: This may be a read error, as it is one base from a much larger clone. This chain links TRBV18 with TRBJ1-6, with D perhaps matching TRBD1 (5 bases). The CDR3 is 15 amino acids. Germline loops: CDR1 KGHSH, CDR2 LQKENI. CDR3 bases: TGTGCCAGCTCACCAGGGACGTGGAACAATTCACACCTCCACTTT. Its translation: CASSPGTWNNSHLHF.

The chain employs TRBV15 and TRBJ2-7; D is unresolved. V lost 5 bases to trimming and J lost 0 bases, with 14 bases between them. The length of the CDR3 is 15 residues. Germline loops: CDR1 LNHNV, CDR2 YYDKDF (reference sequence). As DNA, the CDR3 is TGTGCCACCAGCCCCGATGGGTCCCCCTCCTACGAGCAGTACTTC. As protein: CATSPDGSPSYEQYF.

This clonotype was counted at least ten times. The chain is built from TRBV3-1 and TRBJ1-4; D is unresolved. Germline V gene sequence: CDR1 LGHDT, CDR2 YNNKEL (reference sequence). There are 13 residues in the CDR3. V dropped 0 bases and J dropped 8 bases, with 7 bases sitting between them. The CDR3 spells CASSQDTREKLFF. The CDR3 DNA follows: TGTGCCAGCAGCCAAGATACCCGGGAAAAACTGTTTTTT.

In its sample, this clonotype was seen a few times. The gene calls are TRBV6-5 and TRBJ2-7; 9 bases agree with TRBD2. From germline, CDR1 is MNHEY and CDR2 SVGAGI. The CDR3 spans 15 residues. V was clipped by 2 bases and J by 6 bases; unmatched bases: 8. DNA of the CDR3: TGTGCCAGCAGTTACCGGAGCGGGGGGCACGGCGAGCAGTACTTC. Translating gives CASSYRSGGHGEQYF.

Ten or more counts support this clonotype. The rearrangement links TRBV7-9 to TRBJ2-1; D gene unclear. V shed 5 bases and J shed 3 bases, with 8 bases lying between them. This CDR3 is 13 amino acids long. Germline V gives CDR1 SEHNR, CDR2 FQNEAQ (reference sequence). Written as DNA, the CDR3 is TGTGCCAGCAGCCCTACCGACTACAATGAGCAGTTCTTC. This gives the protein CASSPTDYNEQFF.

This chain connects TRBV6-5 to TRBJ1-2; perhaps TRBD1 as D (6 bases). In germline, CDR1 is MNHEY, CDR2 SVGAGI. The V end was cut by 0 bases, the J end by 2 bases, with 13 bases between. CDR3 length: 16 residues. The CDR3 DNA is TGTGCCAGCAGTTACTCGACGAGGGGGAGAAACTATGGCTACACCTTC. Translated, it gives CASSYSTRGRNYGYTF.

The CDR3 region is CAITSGRASDTQYF. The DNA of the CDR3 is TGTGCCATCACGAGCGGGAGGGCCTCAGATACGCAGTATTTT. This chain uses TRBV10-3 with TRBJ2-3; 10 bases agree with TRBD2. Germline lookup yields CDR1 ENHRY and CDR2 SYGVKD. This CDR3 has 14 amino acids. Losses at the gene ends were 7 bases for V and 4 bases for J; bases not matched to a gene: 5.

This clonotype appeared a few times. This chain links TRBV4-1 with TRBJ2-5, with D possibly TRBD1 on 6 matching bases. The CDR3 has 16 amino acids. Trimming removed 3 bases at V and 5 bases at J, with 19 bases between. The germline V gene encodes CDR1 MGHRA and CDR2 YSYEKL. The CDR3 coding sequence is TGCGCCAGCAGCCACGACCGGGACACCTTGCGGGAGACCCAGTACTTC. The encoded protein is CASSHDRDTLRETQYF.

There are many counts of this clonotype. The rearrangement links TRBV20-1 to TRBJ2-1; 9 bases map to TRBD2. The CDR3 has 14 residues. Germline trimming cut 6 bases from V and 8 bases from J; bases unmatched to any gene: 11. Germline CDR1 and CDR2: DFQATT and SNEGSKA (reference sequence). This CDR3 reads CSAARSGSTYEQFF. The CDR3 nucleotides are TGCAGTGCCGCCCGTAGCGGGAGTACGTATGAGCAGTTCTTC.

This chain uses TRBV4-2 with TRBJ2-7, with 9 positions matching TRBD2. The CDR3 loop spans 16 amino acids. Germline CDR1 LGHNA, CDR2 YNFKEQ. After removal of 2 bases from V and 3 bases from J, the junction contained 8 bases not matched to a gene. The CDR3 bases are TGTGCCAGCAGCCAATTGTCTAGCGGGGCCCTCTACGAGCAGTACTTC. This gives the protein CASSQLSSGALYEQYF.

V usage is TRBV24-1 and J usage is TRBJ1-5; D might be TRBD1 (6 bases). The CDR3 has 14 residues. V lost 5 bases, J lost 7 bases, and 14 bases lay in between. Germline V lookup: CDR1 KGHDR, CDR2 SFDVKD. This CDR3 is CATSGGQGYQPQHF. The CDR3 region has the DNA TGTGCCACCAGTGGTGGGCAGGGGTACCAGCCCCAGCATTTT.

In its sample, this clonotype was seen many times. The chain uses TRBV7-9 and TRBJ1-2; a weak D match, TRBD1 (6 bases). CDR1 and CDR2 from the germline V gene are SEHNR and FQNEAQ (reference sequence). V was shortened by 5 bases and J by 8 bases, with 15 bases between the two germline ends. The CDR3 covers 13 residues. The CDR3 reads CASSAGGFEGYTF. CDR3 nucleotide sequence: TGTGCCAGCAGCGCCGGGGGCTTCGAAGGCTACACCTTC. Together with reference TRBV7-9 and TRBJ1-2, the CDR3 gives the full variable domain: DTGVSQNPRHKITKRGQNVTFRCDPISEHNRLYWYRQTLGQGPEFLTYFQNEAQLEKSRLLSDRFSAERPKGSFSTLEIQRTEQGDSAMYLCASSAGGFEGYTFGSGTRLTVV.

There are a few counts of this clonotype. This chain joins TRBV25-1 and TRBJ1-1; weak D call: TRBD1 (6 bases). Germline V gene data show CDR1 as MGHDK and CDR2 as SYGVNS. V lost 8 bases and J 1 base, leaving 23 bases between the germline ends. This CDR3 comprises 17 residues. Here the CDR3 reads CASAGLRRGGSNTEAFF. The CDR3 nucleotides are TGTGCCAGCGCCGGGCTGCGTAGGGGGGGCTCGAACACTGAAGCTTTCTTT.

This clonotype has more than one count but fewer than ten. The gene calls are TRBV7-6 and TRBJ1-3; D unresolved. The V gene lost 6 bases and the J gene lost 7 bases, with 16 bases spanning the gap. Germline CDR1 reads SGHVS; CDR2 reads FNYEAQ. The CDR3 loop spans 14 amino acids. CDR3 residues: CASSPGSGLNTIYF. DNA of the CDR3: TGTGCCAGCAGTCCAGGCTCGGGATTGAACACCATATATTTT.

The chain joins TRBV20-1 to TRBJ2-1, with a weak D call TRBD2 (6 bases). V was clipped by 5 bases and J by 2 bases, with 19 bases between them. The CDR3 spans 16 residues. CDR1 and CDR2 (germline): DFQATT, SNEGSKA (reference sequence). CDR3 region: CSAGLPPTSTYNEQFF. The CDR3 DNA reads as TGCAGTGCTGGGTTGCCCCCCACTAGCACCTACAATGAGCAGTTCTTC.

This clonotype has more than one count but fewer than ten. DNA of the CDR3: TGCGCCAGCAGCTTGGCTCGCGGGAGTAGCTTCTACAATGAGCAGTTCTTC. As protein: CASSLARGSSFYNEQFF. The chain links TRBV5-1 to TRBJ2-1; the match to TRBD2 covers 7 bases. CDR3 size: 17 residues. Trimming removed 0 bases from V and 3 bases from J; junction bases left unmatched: 9. Germline V gene sequence: CDR1 SGHRS, CDR2 YFSETQ.